The 30 T cell receptor beta chains given below trace back to one sample, sequenced in a study of blood T cell repertoires in COVID-19. The table came from immunoSEQ multiplex PCR; TCRdb's copy has only in-frame clones and leaves some out. Of approximately 99,000 clones listed, about 80% are singletons. What was sequenced was peripheral blood. All receptors derive from a woman between 65 and 79 years old with acute or convalescent COVID-19.

The rearrangement links TRBV7-9 to TRBJ2-1; 9 positions match TRBD2. The CDR3 is made up of 15 amino acids. After removal of 1 base from V and 8 bases from J, the junction contained 6 bases not matched to a gene. The germline CDR1 and CDR2 sequences are SEHNR and FQNEAQ (reference sequence). In nucleotides, the CDR3 is TGTGCCAGCAGCTTAGTTCTAGCGGGAAACGATGAGCAGTTCTTC. Its translation: CASSLVLAGNDEQFF.

This clone came up once. The V gene is TRBV7-3, the J gene TRBJ2-5; TRBD1 aligns across 11 bases. V dropped 4 bases and J dropped 5; count of bases not matched to a gene: 9. The germline V gene has CDR1 SGHTA and CDR2 FQGTGA. This CDR3 spans 16 amino acids. CDR3 sequence reads: CASSSGQGAHKETQYF. CDR3 coding DNA: TGTGCCAGCAGCTCCGGACAGGGGGCACATAAGGAGACCCAGTACTTC. The variable domain in full, with the rest retrieved from reference TRBV7-3 and TRBJ2-5, is GAGVSQTPSNKVTEKGKYVELRCDPISGHTALYWYRQSLGQGPEFLIYFQGTGAADDSGLPNDRFFAVRPEGSVSTLKIQRTERGDSAVYLCASSSGQGAHKETQYFGPGTRLLVL.

The CDR3 loop reads CASTDRFSGANVLTF. The CDR3 nucleotides are TGTGCCAGTACCGACAGGTTCTCTGGGGCCAACGTCCTGACTTTC. This chain joins TRBV19 and TRBJ2-6; maybe TRBD1 (6 bases). CDR1 and CDR2 (germline): LNHDA, SQIVND (reference sequence). The V and J ends lost 7 bases and 0 bases respectively, with 10 bases between them. This CDR3 comprises 15 residues.

This clone was seen a handful of times. The chain uses TRBV10-3 and TRBJ1-5; 10 bases fit TRBD1. Unmatched junction bases numbered 2, after V lost 10 bases and J lost 2 bases. There are 13 residues in the CDR3. From germline, CDR1 is ENHRY and CDR2 SYGVKD. CDR3 loop: CATGQGGNQPQHF. CDR3 coding DNA: TGTGCCACCGGACAGGGGGGCAATCAGCCCCAGCATTTT.

The rearrangement links TRBV4-2 to TRBJ1-2; a weak D match, TRBD1 (6 bases). Trimming stripped 7 bases from V and 2 bases from J, with 17 bases between. Germline lookup yields CDR1 LGHNA and CDR2 YNFKEQ. The CDR3 runs to 15 residues. CDR3 nucleotide sequence: TGTGCCAGCAAACTGGATGGGGGCGGGAACTATGGCTACACCTTC. Its protein is CASKLDGGGNYGYTF.

V usage is TRBV19 and J usage is TRBJ1-2; 7 nucleotides agree with TRBD1. CDR3 size: 14 residues. CDR1 and CDR2 (germline): LNHDA, SQIVND (reference sequence). The V gene end was trimmed by 7 bases and the J gene end by 5 bases; junction bases not matched to a gene: 10. CDR3 sequence (DNA): TGTGCCAGTACCAGAAAGGGACAGTTTTATGGCTACACCTTC. Encoded protein: CASTRKGQFYGYTF.

This clone was observed a few times. The chain carries TRBV12-3 or TRBV12-4 and TRBJ1-2; TRBD1 is a possible D gene (5 bases). The length of the CDR3 is 12 residues. V lost 3 bases and J lost 4, with 6 bases in between. The CDR3 DNA reads as TGTGCCAGCAGTTTCAGGGCCTATGGCTACACCTTC. This sequence encodes CASSFRAYGYTF.

The rearrangement uses TRBV30 and TRBJ2-7, with a possible D match to TRBD1 (6 bases). This CDR3 is built from 18 residues. Trimming took off 2 bases at V and 2 bases at J, with 25 bases between the two ends. The germline V gene has CDR1 GTSNPN and CDR2 SVGIG (reference sequence). The CDR3 sequence is CAWSLTPHRVRGTYEQYF. DNA of the CDR3: TGTGCCTGGAGTCTAACCCCCCACAGGGTGAGGGGGACCTACGAGCAGTACTTC.

This sequence joins TRBV5-1 and TRBJ2-3; TRBD1 is a possible D gene (6 bases). V shed 3 bases and J shed 0 bases, with 17 bases lying between them. Germline V gene sequence: CDR1 SGHRS, CDR2 YFSETQ. This CDR3 comprises 17 residues. The CDR3 protein is CASSSGDKSPSTDTQYF. CDR3 sequence (DNA): TGCGCCAGCAGCTCAGGGGACAAGAGTCCTAGCACAGATACGCAGTATTTT. Full variable domain (missing parts from reference TRBV5-1 and TRBJ2-3): KAGVTQTPRYLIKTRGQQVTLSCSPISGHRSVSWYQQTPGQGLQFLFEYFSETQRNKGNFPGRFSGRQFSNSRSEMNVSTLELGDSALYLCASSSGDKSPSTDTQYFGPGTRLTVL.

The J gene is TRBJ2-6, the V gene TRBV2; D unclear. Germline-derived CDR1 and CDR2 are SNHLY and FYNNEI. Trimming removed 11 bases at V and 4 bases at J, with 9 bases between. The CDR3 runs 12 residues. CDR3 nucleotides: TGTGCCTACAGCTCGGGGGCCAACGTCCTGACTTTC. Its translation is CAYSSGANVLTF.

This clone was observed once. The genes are TRBV3-1 (or the pseudogene TRBV3-2) and TRBJ2-7; 8 bases map to TRBD2. Germline CDR1 LGHDT, CDR2 YNNKEL (reference sequence). The V and J ends lost 4 bases and 4 bases, in that order; junction bases with no gene match: 6. The CDR3 has 14 amino acids. The CDR3 DNA sequence: TGTGCCAGCAGCCCCGGGGGGGGGATTTACGAGCAGTACGTC. This translates into CASSPGGGIYEQYV.

This clone was recorded a few times. J is TRBJ1-4 and V is TRBV9; D possibly corresponds to TRBD1 (5 bases). The V and J ends lost 3 bases and 0 bases respectively, with 6 bases between them. The CDR3 totals 14 residues. Per the germline V gene, CDR1 is SGDLS and CDR2 is YYNGEE. This CDR3 is CASSATATNEKLFF. The CDR3 nucleotides read TGTGCCAGCAGCGCGACAGCAACTAATGAAAAACTGTTTTTT. The whole variable domain, remainder taken from reference TRBV9 and TRBJ1-4, is DSGVTQTPKHLITATGQRVTLRCSPRSGDLSVYWYQQSLDQGLQFLIQYYNGEERAKGNILERFSAQQFPDLHSELNLSSLELGDSALYFCASSATATNEKLFFGSGTQLSVL.

This clone was observed once. This chain links TRBV5-1 with TRBJ2-1; 7 nucleotides align to TRBD2. J was trimmed by 0 bases and V by 4 bases; bases with no gene match: 10. This CDR3 region has 17 residues. Germline V gene lookup returns CDR1 SGHRS and CDR2 YFSETQ. CDR3 nucleotide sequence: TGCGCCAGCAGCCTGCCGACTAGCACGAGCTCCTACAATGAGCAGTTCTTC. It codes for CASSLPTSTSSYNEQFF.

The chain joins TRBV5-3 to TRBJ2-1; TRBD2 agrees at 7 bases. TRBV5-3 is placed among ORFs of uncertain function. CDR3 length: 12 residues. V gave up 7 bases and J gave up 9 bases; unmatched junction bases: 7. The CDR3 sequence: CARVGEGVEQFF. For the CDR3, the DNA is TGTGCCAGAGTAGGGGAGGGAGTTGAGCAGTTCTTC.

The chain combines TRBV2 with TRBJ2-5, with TRBD1 matching 8 bases. This CDR3 spans 15 amino acids. CDR1 and CDR2 from the germline V gene are SNHLY and FYNNEI. V was clipped by 4 bases and J by 1 base; unmatched bases: 5. The DNA of the CDR3 is TGTGCCAGCAGTGTCTTCGGACAGGGCCAAGAGACCCAGTACTTC. This encodes CASSVFGQGQETQYF.

The V call is TRBV18, the J call TRBJ1-2, with a weak D call TRBD1 (5 bases). The CDR3 is 14 amino acids. Germline loops: CDR1 KGHSH, CDR2 LQKENI. The ends were cut back, 6 bases at V and 4 bases at J, with 15 bases in the middle. The CDR3, as DNA: TGTGCCAGCTCGCCTTCCGCAGGGATCTATGGCTACACCTTC. This codes for CASSPSAGIYGYTF.

The chain combines TRBV5-6 with TRBJ2-4; D is ambiguous. This CDR3 has 14 residues. Germline V gene sequence: CDR1 SGHDT, CDR2 YYEEEE. Trimming took 0 bases from V and 1 from J, leaving 5 bases between them. CDR3 residues: CASSLAPAKNIQYF. CDR3 DNA: TGTGCCAGCAGCTTGGCCCCTGCCAAAAACATTCAGTACTTC.

The chain has TRBV6-6 and TRBJ1-5; TRBD1 might be the D (6 bases). Trimming left V 5 bases short and J 2 bases short, with 16 bases between. Per germline, CDR1 MNHNY and CDR2 SVGAGI (reference sequence). CDR3 length: 16 residues. The CDR3 coding sequence is TGTGCCAGCAGTCCTAGGGGGTGGGGCGGCAATCAGCCCCAGCATTTT. As protein: CASSPRGWGGNQPQHF.

The CDR3 protein is CTSSQSELREYEQYV. The CDR3 nucleotides are TGCACCAGCAGCCAATCAGAATTGCGGGAGTACGAGCAGTACGTC. This chain uses TRBV1 with TRBJ2-7; the tabulated D call, TRBD2, remains unverified against the DNA. TRBV1 constitutes a pseudogene. The CDR3 covers 15 residues.

The chain combines TRBV27 with TRBJ1-5, with D possibly being TRBD1 (5 bases). From germline, CDR1 is MNHEY and CDR2 SMNVEV (reference sequence). CDR3 length: 17 residues. Between the trimmed V and J ends, which lost 5 bases and 4 bases, there was a span of 21 bases. CDR3 residues: CASSPLGTQGRNQPQHF. DNA of the CDR3: TGTGCCAGCAGTCCCCTCGGGACTCAAGGTAGGAATCAGCCCCAGCATTTT.

The gene calls are TRBV11-2 and TRBJ2-7; 10 bases agree with TRBD2. There are 14 residues in the CDR3. V trimming: 6 bases; J trimming: 1 base; junction bases outside the gene matches: 3. Germline CDR1 reads SGHAT; CDR2 reads FQNNGV. CDR3 region: CASRDSGRSYEQYF. CDR3 nucleotide sequence: TGTGCCAGCAGAGATAGCGGGAGGTCCTACGAGCAGTACTTC.

The rearrangement uses TRBV9 and TRBJ1-6, with TRBD1 matching 9 bases. CDR3 length: 18 amino acids. CDR1 and CDR2 from the germline V gene are SGDLS and YYNGEE. Trimming at V came to 4 bases and at J to 9 bases, leaving 17 bases not matched to a gene. CDR3 protein: CASSPSGTGTSAGSPLHF. For the CDR3, the DNA is TGTGCCAGCAGCCCGTCGGGGACAGGGACTTCAGCGGGTTCACCCCTCCACTTT.

This clone was counted only a few times. The CDR3 region is CASSPGQKLQETQYF. In DNA form, the CDR3 reads TGTGCCAGCAGTCCGGGACAGAAGCTCCAAGAGACCCAGTACTTC. V gene TRBV6-1 combines with J gene TRBJ2-5, with 7 bases aligning to TRBD1. This CDR3 has 15 amino acids. V lost 5 bases and J lost 1; bases outside the gene matches: 7. CDR1 MNHNS and CDR2 SASEGT come from the germline V gene.

The chain has TRBV7-8 and TRBJ2-7; TRBD2 matches 7 bases. Germline V gene data show CDR1 as SGHVS and CDR2 as FQNEAQ. V was pared by 8 bases and J by 5 bases, with 24 bases of the junction left unmatched. The CDR3 sequence is 18 residues long. CDR3: CASALQVMTGTKIDEQYF. The CDR3 region has the DNA TGTGCCAGCGCCCTCCAGGTTATGACCGGGACTAAAATAGACGAGCAGTACTTC.

The rearrangement joins TRBV7-9 to TRBJ1-2; possible D gene TRBD1, 6 bases. V was shortened by 5 bases and J by 8 bases, with 15 bases between the two germline ends. The germline V gene has CDR1 SEHNR and CDR2 FQNEAQ (reference sequence). This CDR3 has 13 residues. This CDR3 reads CASSPQGINGYTF. DNA of the CDR3: TGTGCCAGCAGCCCACAGGGAATAAACGGCTACACCTTC.

The V call is TRBV7-3, the J call TRBJ2-3, with TRBD1 identical over 12 bases. This CDR3 contains 18 residues. Per the germline V gene, CDR1 is SGHTA and CDR2 is FQGTGA. Trimming cost V 4 bases and J 3 bases; bases outside gene matches: 11. Written as DNA, the CDR3 is TGTGCCAGCAGCTCCGCCCCCGGGACAGGGGGCGGGACAGATACGCAGTATTTT. This codes for CASSSAPGTGGGTDTQYF.

V usage is TRBV6-5 and J usage is TRBJ2-2; 8 bases match TRBD1. In germline, CDR1 is MNHEY, CDR2 SVGAGI. Trimming removed 2 bases from V and 7 bases from J; junction bases left unmatched: 6. This CDR3 has 15 amino acids. Here the CDR3 reads CASSYTTGVGGELFF. The DNA of the CDR3 is TGTGCCAGCAGTTACACGACAGGGGTCGGCGGGGAGCTGTTTTTT.

This clone was seen only a few times. V is TRBV28 and J is TRBJ1-3; D not certain. Germline lookup yields CDR1 MDHEN and CDR2 SYDVKM. The CDR3 has 11 residues. Trimming pared 10 bases from V and 4 bases from J, leaving 8 bases between. As DNA, the CDR3 is TGTGCCATCACGGGAGGAAACACCATATATTTT. It codes for CAITGGNTIYF.

This chain joins TRBV27 and TRBJ1-2, with D hard to call. This CDR3 has 12 residues. CDR1 is MNHEY, CDR2 SMNVEV, per germline (reference sequence). Deletions cut 6 bases from V and 6 bases from J, with 11 bases between. CDR3 bases: TGTGCCAGCAGCACAATGGGCCATGGCTACACCTTC. Amino acids: CASSTMGHGYTF.

V usage is TRBV20-1 and J usage is TRBJ2-1; 8 bases match TRBD1. This CDR3 has 18 residues. Looked up from germline, CDR1 is DFQATT and CDR2 is SNEGSKA (reference sequence). V was clipped by 3 bases and J by 0 bases; unmatched bases: 13. The CDR3 DNA reads TGCAGTGCTAGTTACTCATCCGGGACAGGAAGCTCCTACAATGAGCAGTTCTTC. Residues: CSASYSSGTGSSYNEQFF.